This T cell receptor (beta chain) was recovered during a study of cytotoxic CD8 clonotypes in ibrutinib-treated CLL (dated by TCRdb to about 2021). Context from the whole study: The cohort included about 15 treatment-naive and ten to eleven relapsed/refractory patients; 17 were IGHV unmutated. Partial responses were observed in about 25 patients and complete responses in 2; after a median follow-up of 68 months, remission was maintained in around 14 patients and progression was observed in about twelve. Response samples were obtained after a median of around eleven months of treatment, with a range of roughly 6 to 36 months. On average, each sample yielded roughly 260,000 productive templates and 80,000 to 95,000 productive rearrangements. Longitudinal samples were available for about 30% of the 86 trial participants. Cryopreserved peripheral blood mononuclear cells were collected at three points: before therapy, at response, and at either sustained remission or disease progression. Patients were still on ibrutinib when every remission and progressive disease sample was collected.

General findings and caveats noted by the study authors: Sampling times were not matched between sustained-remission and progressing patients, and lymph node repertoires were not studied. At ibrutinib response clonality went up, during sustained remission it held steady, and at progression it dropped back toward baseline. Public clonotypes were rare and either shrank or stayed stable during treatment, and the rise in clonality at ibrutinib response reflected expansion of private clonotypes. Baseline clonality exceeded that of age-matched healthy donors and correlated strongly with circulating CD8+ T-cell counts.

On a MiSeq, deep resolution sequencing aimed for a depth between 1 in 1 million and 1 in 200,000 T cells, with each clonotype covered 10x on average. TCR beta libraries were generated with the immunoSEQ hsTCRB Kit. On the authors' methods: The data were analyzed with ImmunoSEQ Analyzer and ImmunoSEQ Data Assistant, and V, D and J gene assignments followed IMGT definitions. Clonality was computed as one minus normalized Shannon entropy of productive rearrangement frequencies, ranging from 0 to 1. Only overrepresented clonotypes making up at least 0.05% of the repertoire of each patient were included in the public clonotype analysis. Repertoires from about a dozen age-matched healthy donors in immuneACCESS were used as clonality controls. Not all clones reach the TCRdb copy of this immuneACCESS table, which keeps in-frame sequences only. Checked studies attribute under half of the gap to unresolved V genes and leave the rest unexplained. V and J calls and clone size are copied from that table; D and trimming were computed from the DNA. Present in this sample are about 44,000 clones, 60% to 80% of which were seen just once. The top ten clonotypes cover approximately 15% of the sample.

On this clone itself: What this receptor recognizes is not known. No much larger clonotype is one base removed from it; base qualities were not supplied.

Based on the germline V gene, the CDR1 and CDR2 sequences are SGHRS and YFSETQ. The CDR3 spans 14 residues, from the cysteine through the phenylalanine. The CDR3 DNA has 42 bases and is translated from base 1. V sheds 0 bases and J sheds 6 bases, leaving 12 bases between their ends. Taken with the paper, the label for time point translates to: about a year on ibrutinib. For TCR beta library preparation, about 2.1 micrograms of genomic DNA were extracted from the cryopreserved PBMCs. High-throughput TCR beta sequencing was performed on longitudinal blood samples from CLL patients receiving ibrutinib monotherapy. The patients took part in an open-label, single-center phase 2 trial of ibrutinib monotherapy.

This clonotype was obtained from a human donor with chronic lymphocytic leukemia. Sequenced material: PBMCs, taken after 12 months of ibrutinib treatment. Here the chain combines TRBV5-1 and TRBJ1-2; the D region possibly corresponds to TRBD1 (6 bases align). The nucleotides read TGCGCCAGCAGCTTGGTTCAGGCAGGGGATGGCTACACCTTC. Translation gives CASSLVQAGDGYTF.